This T cell receptor (beta chain) originates from a study of T cells in Graves' hyperthyroidism and ophthalmopathy. The overall study: Peripheral blood was acquired at first diagnosis, ahead of any therapy whatsoever.

PBMCs were obtained from 10 ml fresh peripheral blood. The source material, RNA transcripts, was used to amplify TCR beta CDR3 regions. Researchers ran a first-round RT-PCR on the TCR CDR3 using the HTBI primer set. TCRdb reanalysed the multiplex PCR reads using MiXCR and keeps one entry per CDR3 protein. The sample holds under 700,000 distinct CDR3 sequences, 16% seen once. This clonotype was seen a few times. Antigen specificity is unknown. V shed 0 bases and J shed 4 bases, with 13 bases lying between them. The CDR3 contains 15 residues. Germline CDR1 reads LGHNT; CDR2 reads FRNRAP. Broader study findings: Most thyroid clonotypes that were expanded above 0.001 also turned up in blood.

The chain recombines TRBV12-5 with TRBJ2-7, with a tentative D call TRBD2 (6 bases). The sample consisted of blood. The sequence was obtained from a woman aged 18-30 years with Graves' hyperthyroidism. CDR3 in amino acids: CASGLVRSGGYEQYF. As DNA, the CDR3 is TGTGCTAGTGGTTTGGTACGTTCCGGGGGTTACGAGCAGTACTTC.